Listed here are 9 T cell receptor beta chains from one sample, sequenced in a study of control samples from healthy donors and cancer patients. Assay used: immunoSEQ multiplex PCR; TCRdb lists only in-frame clones, some missing. The sample lists approximately 150,000 clones, 85% to 95% seen once, with around 12% in the top ten. The sample consisted of blood. The receptor set was obtained from a man in his forties in good health.

The V gene is TRBV12-3 or TRBV12-4, the J gene TRBJ1-1; D is uncertain. The CDR3 is made up of 11 amino acids. Trimming took off 6 bases at V and 0 bases at J, with 2 bases between the two ends. The CDR3 DNA reads TGTGCCAGCAGAGTGAACACTGAAGCTTTCTTT. As protein: CASRVNTEAFF.

The rearrangement uses TRBV9 and TRBJ2-7; D may be TRBD1 or TRBD2 (6 bases each). CDR1 SGDLS and CDR2 YYNGEE come from the germline V gene. This CDR3 spans 15 amino acids. V was cut by 1 base and J by 4 bases, with 15 bases left in between. In DNA, the CDR3 is TGTGCCAGCAGCGTAAGCACAGGGAGGTCATACGAGCAGTACTTC. The encoded protein is CASSVSTGRSYEQYF.

J is TRBJ1-2 and V is TRBV5-6; 9 bases map to TRBD1. This CDR3 has 14 residues. Germline loops: CDR1 SGHDT, CDR2 YYEEEE. J was trimmed by 6 bases and V by 4 bases; bases with no gene match: 7. The CDR3 bases are TGTGCCAGCAGCACGGACAGGGGATGGGATGGCTACACCTTC. Protein: CASSTDRGWDGYTF.

The rearrangement joins TRBV30 to TRBJ2-7, with D maybe TRBD1 (6 bases). The CDR3 has 11 residues. Germline CDR1 and CDR2: GTSNPN and SVGIG (reference sequence). The CDR3 coding sequence is TGTGCACTGAGACAGGCTTACGAGCAGTACTTC. Its protein is CALRQAYEQYF.

The chain couples TRBV7-9 to TRBJ2-2; maybe TRBD1 (6 bases). Trimming took 5 bases from V and 0 from J, leaving 19 bases between them. Germline lookup yields CDR1 SEHNR and CDR2 FQNEAQ (reference sequence). The CDR3 is 18 amino acids. The CDR3 spells CASSHSRGHHTNTGELFF. The CDR3 bases are TGTGCCAGCAGCCACTCCAGGGGTCACCATACGAACACCGGGGAGCTGTTTTTT.

V and J are TRBV5-5 and TRBJ1-5; D is unclear. The germline V gene encodes CDR1 SGHKS and CDR2 YYEKEE (reference sequence). The CDR3 spans 16 residues. The V end was cut by 3 bases, the J end by 2 bases, with 15 bases between. The CDR3 sequence: CASSSEVLRGNQPQHF. The CDR3 nucleotides are TGTGCCAGCAGCTCGGAGGTCCTAAGGGGCAATCAGCCCCAGCATTTT.

V and J are TRBV2 and TRBJ1-5; D gene uncertain. Germline V CDR1 and CDR2: SNHLY, FYNNEI. The CDR3 has 15 residues. Trimming removed 1 base from V and 2 bases from J, with 9 bases in between. The CDR3 region is CASSEVALGNQPQHF. The CDR3 DNA follows: TGTGCCAGCAGTGAAGTCGCACTTGGCAATCAGCCCCAGCATTTT.

The V and J genes are TRBV7-9 and TRBJ2-7; a weak D match, TRBD2 (6 bases). This CDR3 has 12 amino acids. Per the germline V gene, CDR1 is SEHNR and CDR2 is FQNEAQ (reference sequence). The V and J ends lost 8 bases and 3 bases respectively, with 11 bases between them. In DNA, the CDR3 is TGTGCCAGCGGGAGGAGTGACTACGAGCAGTACTTC. Its translation: CASGRSDYEQYF.

To note about this clone: A read error may produce the germline difference seen at one junction end. Distinct nucleotide sequences in the sample also encode this CDR3. J is TRBJ1-2 and V is TRBV24-1, with 9 bases fitting TRBD1. In germline, CDR1 is KGHDR, CDR2 SFDVKD. This CDR3 comprises 15 residues. CDR3 amino acids: CATSYRDRESYGYTF. The CDR3 DNA sequence: TGTGCTACCAGTTATCGGGACAGGGAAAGTTATGGCTACACCTTC.